This T cell receptor beta chain emerged from a study of shared clonotypes between healthy human individuals. Overall study results and limits: Lower generation probabilities were found for non-shared clonotypes than for those shared by all four donors. Roughly 4.6% of naive CD4 clonotypes were common to four donors. Specimens sampled were limited to blood, with tissue repertoires likely differing.

In the case of this clone: Its antigen is currently unknown.

The data were produced by immunoSEQ multiplex PCR, yet TCRdb's version contains in-frame clones alone and is incomplete. The profile shows fewer than 2.5 million clones, 93% of them singletons. This CDR3 has 19 residues. The germline gives CDR1 SGHAT, CDR2 FQDESV (reference sequence). V was clipped by 5 bases and J by 4 bases; unmatched bases: 21. The chain uses TRBV11-1 and TRBJ2-3, with 7 nucleotides matching TRBD2. The sequencing input was naive CD4+ T cells from PBMCs. Specified subset: CD45RA+ positively selected. The sequence derives from a man between 18 and 29 years old in good health. Some clones in this sample may be carry-over from other donors' samples. CDR3 coding DNA: TGTGCCAGCAGCCCCCGGTGGTGGTCTAGCGGCCATGGGGCAGATACGCAGTATTTT. Residues: CASSPRWWSSGHGADTQYF.